One sample yielded the 7 T cell receptor beta chains listed below, sequenced in a study of neurological immune-mediated disorders. TCRdb used MiXCR to reprocess the 5' RACE reads, holding one entry per CDR3 protein. The data contain 65,000 to 95,000 distinct CDR3 sequences, about 5.2% of them singletons. The sample was PBMCs. The receptors come from a woman in her 30s with multiple sclerosis.

This clonotype was seen ten or more times. This chain uses TRBV28 with TRBJ1-1; D is unclear. CDR1 is MDHEN and CDR2 is SYDVKM in the germline V gene. V lost 5 bases and J lost 0, with 10 bases in between. This CDR3 is built from 14 residues. CDR3 residues: CASSPPIMNTEAFF. The CDR3 DNA is TGTGCCAGCAGTCCTCCGATCATGAACACTGAAGCTTTCTTT.

Only a few counts were recorded for this clonotype. The chain uses TRBV20-1 and TRBJ2-3; D unclear. The CDR3 has 12 residues. Trimming stripped 3 bases from V and 6 bases from J, with 10 bases between. Germline V lookup: CDR1 DFQATT, CDR2 SNEGSKA (reference sequence). The CDR3 region has the DNA TGCAGTGCTAGGACCCCTTGGGATACGCAGTATTTT. Translating it yields CSARTPWDTQYF.

Comments on this clonotype: A much larger clone differs from this one at a single base, so this may be a read error. The gene calls are TRBV20-1 and TRBJ1-5; 8 positions agree with TRBD1. Germline V gives CDR1 DFQATT, CDR2 SNEGSKA (reference sequence). This CDR3 region has 12 residues. The CDR3 DNA reads TGCAGTGCACAGGGGGAAAATCAGCACCAGCATTTT. Translated: CSAQGENQHQHF.

At least ten counts were recorded for this clonotype. The V call is TRBV5-5, the J call TRBJ2-2; D not certain. Between the trimmed V and J ends, which lost 3 bases and 1 base, there was a span of 13 bases. Germline values: CDR1 SGHKS, CDR2 YYEKEE (reference sequence). The CDR3 runs 16 residues. In nucleotides, the CDR3 is TGTGCCAGCAGCTACTTGGTACCGTTGAACACCGGGGAGCTGTTTTTT. Its translation: CASSYLVPLNTGELFF.

Of note for this clonotype: A read error is possible here, since a much larger clone lies one base away. J is TRBJ2-5 and V is TRBV5-1, with D tentatively TRBD1 (6 bases). Germline loops: CDR1 SGHRS, CDR2 YFSETQ. The CDR3 has 13 residues. The CDR3 sequence: CSSRPGQGETQYF. In nucleotides, the CDR3 is TGCTCCAGCAGACCGGGACAAGGAGAGACCCAGTACTTC.

This clonotype was seen repeatedly, ten times or more. The genes are TRBV5-1 and TRBJ2-2; no definite D call. The CDR3 sequence is 13 residues long. V was cut by 5 bases and J by 2 bases, with 7 bases left in between. Germline V gene lookup returns CDR1 SGHRS and CDR2 YFSETQ. For the CDR3, the DNA is TGCGCCAGCAGAGACGGTAACACCGGGGAGCTGTTTTTT. Protein product: CASRDGNTGELFF.

This clonotype was found many times. The V gene is TRBV19, the J gene TRBJ1-6, with D unresolved. This CDR3 has 15 amino acids. V was clipped by 3 bases and J by 9 bases, with 15 bases between them. From germline, CDR1 is LNHDA and CDR2 SQIVND (reference sequence). As DNA, the CDR3 is TGTGCCAGTAGTATCACAGTTCAAGGAAGTTCACCCCTCCACTTT. This translates into CASSITVQGSSPLHF.